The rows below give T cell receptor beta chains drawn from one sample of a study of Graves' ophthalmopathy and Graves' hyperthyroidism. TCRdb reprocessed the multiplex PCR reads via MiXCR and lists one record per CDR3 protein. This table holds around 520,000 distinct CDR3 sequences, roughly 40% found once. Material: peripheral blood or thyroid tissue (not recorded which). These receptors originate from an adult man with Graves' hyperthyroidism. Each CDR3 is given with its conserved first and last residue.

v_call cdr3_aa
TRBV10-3 CASINREASRQETQYF
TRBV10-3 CAIEPDRGKDQPQHF
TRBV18 CASSYDRGTETQYF
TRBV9 CASSVAPGETGELFF
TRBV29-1 CSHTGGDGYTF
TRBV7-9 CTSSLGGAVGYTF
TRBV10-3 CAISEPGQNTEAFF
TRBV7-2 CASSLSERVAREQYF
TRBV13 CASSLSGRTADTQYF
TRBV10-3 CAISTHGDTEAFF
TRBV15 CATSIPGTGGSPLHF